The rows below give T cell receptor beta chains drawn from one sample of a study of OX40 agonist ivuxolimab in advanced cancers. The protocol was immunoSEQ multiplex PCR, while the TCRdb copy is restricted to in-frame clones and leaves out a portion. The profile shows more than 70,000 clones, roughly 81% of them singletons. Sequenced here: CD4+ or CD8+ T cells sorted from blood, sampled in a trial of the OX40 agonist ivuxolimab. The receptor source for this set is an adult with an advanced solid tumor such as melanoma, head and neck, liver or kidney cancer. The CDR3 runs from the conserved cysteine through the conserved F or W. A D gene is named only where the DNA matches it firmly. For some rows the clone size is stated as once, few or many, or as a class when expanded; others skip it.

CDR3aa,CDR3nt,abundance,j_gene,d_gene,v_gene
CASSFGWTMNTEAFF,TGTGCCAGCAGCTTCGGCTGGACAATGAACACTGAAGCTTTCTTT,NA,TRBJ1-1,NA,TRBV5-4
CASSSGTGYQPQHF,TGTGCCAGCAGCTCCGGGACAGGATATCAGCCCCAGCATTTT,NA,TRBJ1-5,TRBD1,TRBV7-8
CASSRTGNSNQPQHF,TGTGCCAGCAGCAGGACTGGTAATAGCAATCAGCCCCAGCATTTT,NA,TRBJ1-5,NA,TRBV5-8
CASAAGGHSYEQYF,TGTGCTAGTGCGGCGGGAGGCCACTCCTACGAGCAGTACTTC,NA,TRBJ2-7,TRBD2,TRBV12-5
CASSAGTSGQETQYF,TGTGCCAGCAGCGCCGGGACTAGCGGTCAAGAGACCCAGTACTTC,NA,TRBJ2-5,TRBD2,TRBV11-2
CASLGEATNIQYF,TGCGCCAGCTTAGGGGAGGCTACAAACATTCAGTACTTC,NA,TRBJ2-4,NA,TRBV10-2
CASSFGTGGNQPQHF,TGTGCCAGCAGTTTCGGGACAGGGGGCAATCAGCCCCAGCATTTT,NA,TRBJ1-5,TRBD1,TRBV6-1
CASQGLAGGAYEQYF,TGTGCCAGTCAGGGACTAGCGGGAGGGGCCTACGAGCAGTACTTC,NA,TRBJ2-7,TRBD2,TRBV28
CASSEGQGLYSEQYF,TGTGCCAGCAGTGAAGGACAGGGGTTATACAGCGAGCAGTACTTC,NA,TRBJ2-7,TRBD1,TRBV6-1
CASSPTGRENIQYF,TGTGCCAGCTCACCGACAGGGAGGGAAAACATTCAGTACTTC,few,TRBJ2-4,NA,TRBV18
CSAAGQPYNEQFF,TGCAGCGCCGCGGGCCAGCCTTACAATGAGCAGTTCTTC,NA,TRBJ2-1,NA,TRBV29-1
CASSLVGGGNSPLHF,TGTGCCAGCAGTTTAGTAGGAGGGGGTAATTCACCCCTCCACTTT,NA,TRBJ1-6,NA,TRBV27
CASSPLGGQNTGELFF,TGTGCCAGCAGCCCCCTCGGGGGACAGAACACCGGGGAGCTGTTTTTT,NA,TRBJ2-2,NA,TRBV7-6
CASSLGPTGDYGYTF,TGTGCCAGCAGCTTGGGACCCACAGGGGACTATGGCTACACCTTC,once,TRBJ1-2,TRBD1,TRBV7-2
CASSFGPGAETQYF,TGTGCCAGCAGCTTCGGCCCCGGGGCTGAGACCCAGTACTTC,NA,TRBJ2-5,NA,TRBV11-2
CASSLNTGAEAFF,TGTGCCAGCAGCCTAAACACGGGGGCTGAAGCTTTCTTT,NA,TRBJ1-1,NA,TRBV7-9
CASSMGGGGGTQYF,TGTGCCAGCAGCATGGGGGGGGGCGGAGGGACCCAGTACTTC,NA,TRBJ2-5,NA,TRBV5-4
CASSPGLAGVQETQYF,TGTGCCAGCAGCCCGGGACTAGCGGGAGTCCAAGAGACCCAGTACTTC,NA,TRBJ2-5,TRBD2,TRBV5-4
CASSRDGNTGELFF,TGTGCCAGCAGCCGCGACGGGAACACCGGGGAGCTGTTTTTT,NA,TRBJ2-2,NA,TRBV5-4
CASSPAQLGEKLFF,TGTGCCAGCAGCCCCGCTCAGCTGGGGGAAAAACTGTTTTTT,NA,TRBJ1-4,NA,TRBV9